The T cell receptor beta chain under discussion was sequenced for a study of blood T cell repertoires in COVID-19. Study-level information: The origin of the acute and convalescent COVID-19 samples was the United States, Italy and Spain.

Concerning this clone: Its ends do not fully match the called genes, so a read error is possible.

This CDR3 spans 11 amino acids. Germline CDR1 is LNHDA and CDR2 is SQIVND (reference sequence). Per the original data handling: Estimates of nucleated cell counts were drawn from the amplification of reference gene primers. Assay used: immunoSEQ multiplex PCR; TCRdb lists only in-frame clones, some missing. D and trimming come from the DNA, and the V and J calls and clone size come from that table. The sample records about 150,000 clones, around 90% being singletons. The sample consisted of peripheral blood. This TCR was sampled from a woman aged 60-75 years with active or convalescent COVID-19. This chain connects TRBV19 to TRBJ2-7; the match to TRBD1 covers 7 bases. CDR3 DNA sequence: TGTGCCAGTAGTATGAACAGGGGCCTTCCCTTC. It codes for CASSMNRGLPF.